This T cell receptor (beta chain) was captured by sequencing in a study of T cells after yellow fever vaccination. Study outcomes and limitations: Clonotypes appearing in both CD4 and CD8 compartments existed, and their share was small. In post-booster samples, most primary-vaccination clones reappeared (approximately 96% CD4, roughly 89% CD8).

In making TCR cDNA, 5'RACE template switching added a universal primer site and UMIs to it. TCRdb passed the 5' RACE reads through MiXCR, listing each CDR3 protein once. The sample lists a few hundred thousand distinct CDR3 sequences, approximately 5.2% occurring once. The CDR3 extends over 14 amino acids. V lost 8 bases and J lost 3, with 16 bases in between. Per the germline V gene, CDR1 is MNHNS and CDR2 is SASEGT. With respect to this clonotype: Its antigen remains unidentified.

The V and J genes are TRBV6-1 and TRBJ1-1; D is uncertain. The TCR was taken from a man aged 18-30 years who received the YFV17D yellow fever vaccine. Here the sequenced sample was CD4+ T cells sorted from PBMCs, taken on the day of the yellow fever booster vaccination. This chain's CDR3 is CASWLREVYTEAFF. CDR3 bases: TGTGCCAGCTGGTTGCGAGAGGTTTACACTGAAGCTTTCTTT.